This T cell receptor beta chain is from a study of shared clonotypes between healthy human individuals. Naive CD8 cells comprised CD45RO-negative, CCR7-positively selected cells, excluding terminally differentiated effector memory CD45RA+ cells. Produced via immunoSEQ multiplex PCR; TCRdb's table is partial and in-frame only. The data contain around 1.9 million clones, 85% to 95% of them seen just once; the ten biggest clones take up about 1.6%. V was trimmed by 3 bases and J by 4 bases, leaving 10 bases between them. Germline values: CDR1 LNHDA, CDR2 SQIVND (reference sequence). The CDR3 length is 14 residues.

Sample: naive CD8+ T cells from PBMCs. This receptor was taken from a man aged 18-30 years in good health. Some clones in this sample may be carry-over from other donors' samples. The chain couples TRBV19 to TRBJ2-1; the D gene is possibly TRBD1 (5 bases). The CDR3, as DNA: TGTGCCAGTAGTATTAGGGGTTTGTACAATGAGCAGTTCTTC. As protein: CASSIRGLYNEQFF.